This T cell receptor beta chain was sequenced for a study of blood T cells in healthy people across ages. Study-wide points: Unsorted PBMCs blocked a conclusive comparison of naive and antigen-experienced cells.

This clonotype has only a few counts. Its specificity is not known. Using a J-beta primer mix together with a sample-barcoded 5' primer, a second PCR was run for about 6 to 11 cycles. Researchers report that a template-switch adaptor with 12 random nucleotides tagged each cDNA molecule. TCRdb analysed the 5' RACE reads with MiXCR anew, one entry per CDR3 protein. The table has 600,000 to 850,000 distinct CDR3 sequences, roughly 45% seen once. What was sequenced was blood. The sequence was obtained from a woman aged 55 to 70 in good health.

The CDR3 DNA reads as TGTGCCAGCAGCCAGGGGGGGCAGCCTAATCAGCCCCAGCATTTT. It encodes CASSQGGQPNQPQHF. The chain uses TRBV3-1 and TRBJ1-5, with D tentatively TRBD1 (6 bases). Trimming removed 3 bases from V and 4 bases from J, with 13 bases in between. The CDR3 length is 15 residues. Germline V gene sequence: CDR1 LGHDT, CDR2 YNNKEL (reference sequence).